One sample yielded the 25 T cell receptor beta chains listed below, sequenced in a study of cytotoxic CD8 clonotypes in ibrutinib-treated CLL. Using immunoSEQ multiplex PCR, the repertoire was profiled, and TCRdb retains in-frame clones only, with some absent. Of almost 250,000 clones in the sample, 70% were seen once. This specimen was PBMCs, taken after 24 months of ibrutinib treatment. The receptors derive from a human donor with chronic lymphocytic leukemia.

The chain links TRBV4-3 to TRBJ1-5; the D gene is possibly TRBD1 (5 bases). Germline CDR1 is LGHNA and CDR2 is YSLEER. V dropped 0 bases and J dropped 6 bases, with 12 bases sitting between them. The CDR3 loop spans 15 amino acids. CDR3 sequence (DNA): TGCGCCAGCAGCCAAGATGGGGACGCCGGTCAGCCCCAGCATTTT. Protein product: CASSQDGDAGQPQHF.

This clone showed up just a few times. The CDR3 region is CASSWTGGAQDTQYF. In DNA, the CDR3 is TGTGCCAGCAGTTGGACAGGGGGGGCTCAAGATACGCAGTATTTT. V usage is TRBV6-5 and J usage is TRBJ2-3; 10 nucleotides match TRBD1. The V segment lost 4 bases and the J segment 5 bases; nucleotides outside the gene matches: 6. The CDR3 totals 15 residues. CDR1 MNHEY and CDR2 SVGAGI come from the germline V gene.

The chain has TRBV13 and TRBJ2-1; D gene ambiguous. Per germline, CDR1 PRHDT and CDR2 FYEKMQ (reference sequence). V was pared by 3 bases and J by 7 bases, with 7 bases between. There are 12 residues in the CDR3. The CDR3 bases are TGTGCCAGCAGCTTCGACCGTAATGAGCAGTTCTTC. It specifies CASSFDRNEQFF.

This chain joins TRBV4-3 and TRBJ2-3; TRBD1 might be the D (6 bases). The CDR3 has 17 amino acids. The V gene lost 0 bases and the J gene lost 4 bases, with 17 bases spanning the gap. Germline V CDR1 and CDR2: LGHNA, YSLEER. The CDR3 here is CASSQDPRGRGADTQYF. CDR3 nucleotides: TGCGCCAGCAGCCAAGATCCCAGGGGTAGGGGAGCAGATACGCAGTATTTT.

This clone came up a few times. CDR3: CARVTNTEAFF. DNA of the CDR3: TGTGCCCGGGTGACGAACACTGAAGCTTTCTTT. The chain combines TRBV30 with TRBJ1-1; no reliable D call. The CDR3 has 11 residues. Looked up from germline, CDR1 is GTSNPN and CDR2 is SVGIG (reference sequence). Between the trimmed V and J ends, which lost 8 bases and 1 base, there was a span of 8 bases.

About this clone: The junction does not match germline at one end; this may be a read error. The J gene is TRBJ2-7, the V gene TRBV7-7, with TRBD1 as a possible D gene (6 bases). Germline loops: CDR1 SSHAT, CDR2 FNYEAQ (reference sequence). The CDR3 has 13 amino acids. The CDR3 here is CASSSGVDGEQYF. As DNA, the CDR3 is TGTGCTAGCAGCTCAGGGGTAGATGGCGAGCAGTACTTC.

The chain links TRBV6-6 to TRBJ2-7; D perhaps matches TRBD2 (6 bases). Trimming took 5 bases from V and 3 from J, leaving 8 bases between them. Looked up from germline, CDR1 is MNHNY and CDR2 is SVGAGI (reference sequence). This CDR3 region has 12 residues. CDR3 sequence reads: CASSRELYEQYF. Written as DNA, the CDR3 is TGTGCCAGCAGTCGGGAGCTCTACGAGCAGTACTTC.

This chain uses TRBV25-1 with TRBJ2-5; D perhaps matches TRBD2 (5 bases). Between the trimmed V and J ends, which lost 6 bases and 2 bases, there was a span of 10 bases. Germline V gives CDR1 MGHDK, CDR2 SYGVNS. The CDR3 spans 13 residues. The chain's CDR3 is CASSRGSQETQYF. The CDR3 DNA sequence: TGTGCCAGCAGCCGGGGTTCGCAAGAGACCCAGTACTTC.

This sequence joins TRBV10-1 and TRBJ2-5; 8 bases align to TRBD2. The germline V gene encodes CDR1 WNHNN and CDR2 SYGVQD (reference sequence). The CDR3 is made up of 16 amino acids. The junction had 15 bases not matched to a gene; V was cut back by 8 bases and J by 4 bases. CDR3 bases: TGCGCCAGCCCATCCCTTAGCGGGAAAGTCGGAGAGACCCAGTACTTC. It codes for CASPSLSGKVGETQYF.

The chain has TRBV27 and TRBJ2-7; TRBD1 is a possible D gene (5 bases). This CDR3 has 15 residues. The germline V gene encodes CDR1 MNHEY and CDR2 SMNVEV (reference sequence). V shed 2 bases and J shed 0 bases, with 11 bases lying between them. CDR3: CASSLAQGSSYEQYF. The CDR3, as DNA: TGTGCCAGCAGTTTAGCCCAGGGAAGCTCCTACGAGCAGTACTTC.

The CDR3 loop reads CASSDVHFSGNTIYF. The CDR3 DNA follows: TGTGCCAGCAGCGACGTACACTTCTCTGGAAACACCATATATTTT. The V and J genes are TRBV9 and TRBJ1-3, with unresolved D. V was cut by 3 bases and J by 0 bases, with 10 bases left in between. This CDR3 region has 15 residues. The germline V gene has CDR1 SGDLS and CDR2 YYNGEE. Complete variable domain (other parts from reference TRBV9 and TRBJ1-3): DSGVTQTPKHLITATGQRVTLRCSPRSGDLSVYWYQQSLDQGLQFLIQYYNGEERAKGNILERFSAQQFPDLHSELNLSSLELGDSALYFCASSDVHFSGNTIYFGEGSWLTVV.

This clone was observed a handful of times. J is TRBJ2-1 and V is TRBV5-4; no clear D. Germline V CDR1 and CDR2: SGHNT, YYREEE (reference sequence). V lost 2 bases and J lost 6, with 6 bases in between. The CDR3 has 12 residues. Here the CDR3 DNA reads TGTGCCAGCAGCTTAGTCGTCAATGAGCAGTTCTTC. Its translation: CASSLVVNEQFF.

This clone was observed a few times. The CDR3 region has the DNA TGTGCCAGCAGCATGGGACCGCAGACTGAAGCTTTCTTT. Amino acids: CASSMGPQTEAFF. V usage is TRBV7-8 and J usage is TRBJ1-1, with a tentative D call TRBD1 (5 bases). Germline V CDR1 and CDR2: SGHVS, FQNEAQ. Trimming stripped 5 bases from V and 5 bases from J, with 12 bases between. There are 13 residues in the CDR3.

This chain joins TRBV2 and TRBJ1-5; unclear D gene. This CDR3 has 16 amino acids. V was cut by 4 bases and J by 0 bases, with 13 bases left in between. Germline lookup yields CDR1 SNHLY and CDR2 FYNNEI. CDR3 protein: CASSGGMAYSNQPQHF. DNA for the CDR3: TGTGCCAGCAGTGGCGGAATGGCGTATAGCAATCAGCCCCAGCATTTT.

This clone has just one count. The chain links TRBV7-9 to TRBJ2-7; the D is unclear. This CDR3 comprises 13 residues. Trimming cost V 5 bases and J 7 bases, with 15 bases left between them. Germline V gene sequence: CDR1 SEHNR, CDR2 FQNEAQ (reference sequence). The CDR3 spells CASSQPKLGEQYF. CDR3 DNA sequence: TGTGCCAGCAGCCAACCCAAGCTAGGGGAGCAGTACTTC.

V usage is TRBV30 and J usage is TRBJ2-2; TRBD1 is a possible D gene (5 bases). Trimming pared 3 bases from V and 6 bases from J, leaving 8 bases between. Germline V gene sequence: CDR1 GTSNPN, CDR2 SVGIG (reference sequence). The CDR3 is 12 residues long. CDR3 sequence reads: CAWRSGPGELFF. The CDR3 coding sequence is TGTGCCTGGAGGTCAGGGCCCGGGGAGCTGTTTTTT. Combining the CDR3 with reference TRBV30 and TRBJ2-2 gives the whole variable domain SQTIHQWPATLVQPVGSPLSLECTVEGTSNPNLYWYRQAAGRGLQLLFYSVGIGQISSEVPQNLSASRPQDRQFILSSKKLLLSDSGFYLCAWRSGPGELFFGEGSRLTVL.

As DNA, the CDR3 is TGTGCCAGCAGTAACACAGGGAAAGCAGATACGCAGTATTTT. As protein: CASSNTGKADTQYF. The J gene is TRBJ2-3, the V gene TRBV27, with D possibly TRBD1 on 6 matching bases. This CDR3 contains 14 residues. V was shortened by 5 bases and J by 4 bases, with 13 bases between the two germline ends. Per the germline V gene, CDR1 is MNHEY and CDR2 is SMNVEV (reference sequence).

This clone has just a few counts. The genes are TRBV13 and TRBJ2-7; D unresolved. V was cut by 5 bases and J by 0 bases, with 2 bases left in between. The CDR3 length is 11 residues. In germline, CDR1 is PRHDT, CDR2 FYEKMQ (reference sequence). The CDR3 is CASSDSYEQYF. CDR3 nucleotides: TGTGCCAGCAGCGACTCCTACGAGCAGTACTTC.

The chain combines TRBV28 with TRBJ2-7; D is possibly TRBD1 (6 bases). V lost 7 bases and J 6 bases, leaving 19 bases between the germline ends. This CDR3 contains 14 residues. Germline assignment: CDR1 MDHEN and CDR2 SYDVKM. The CDR3 protein is CASTLRGWGREQYF. The DNA of the CDR3 is TGTGCCAGCACCCTAAGGGGTTGGGGGCGCGAGCAGTACTTC.

In its sample, this clone was seen a few times. This CDR3 reads CASSRGLAGAYEQFF. In DNA form, the CDR3 reads TGTGCCAGTAGTAGAGGACTAGCGGGAGCGTATGAGCAGTTCTTC. This chain joins TRBV19 and TRBJ2-1, with TRBD2 matching 13 bases. V trimming: 4 bases; J trimming: 8 bases; junction bases outside the gene matches: 5. The CDR3 totals 15 residues. Looked up from germline, CDR1 is LNHDA and CDR2 is SQIVND (reference sequence).

This clone occurred once. The genes are TRBV19 and TRBJ1-1; D uncertain. Trimming took 5 bases from V and 4 from J, leaving 11 bases between them. Germline V gene data show CDR1 as LNHDA and CDR2 as SQIVND (reference sequence). The CDR3 contains 13 residues. For the CDR3, the DNA is TGTGCCAGTAGTCCATCAGTCTCCACTGAAGCTTTCTTT. Translating gives CASSPSVSTEAFF.

The chain combines TRBV5-4 with TRBJ2-7; 7 positions agree with TRBD1. This CDR3 is 16 amino acids long. Germline CDR1 reads SGHNT; CDR2 reads YYREEE (reference sequence). J was trimmed by 5 bases and V by 2 bases; bases with no gene match: 13. CDR3 DNA: TGTGCCAGCAGCTTACTCAAGGGGGCACCTACCCACGAGCAGTACTTC. This sequence encodes CASSLLKGAPTHEQYF.

The chain combines TRBV19 with TRBJ2-7; D tentatively fits TRBD1 or TRBD2 (6 bases each). Germline-derived CDR1 and CDR2 are LNHDA and SQIVND (reference sequence). V was trimmed by 2 bases and J by 1 base, leaving 12 bases between them. The CDR3 loop spans 15 amino acids. The CDR3 here is CASSIFTGRSYEQYF. The DNA of the CDR3 is TGTGCCAGTAGTATATTTACAGGGAGGTCCTACGAGCAGTACTTC. Combining the CDR3 with reference TRBV19 and TRBJ2-7 gives the whole variable domain DGGITQSPKYLFRKEGQNVTLSCEQNLNHDAMYWYRQDPGQGLRLIYYSQIVNDFQKGDIAEGYSVSREKKESFPLTVTSAQKNPTAFYLCASSIFTGRSYEQYFGPGTRLTVT.

The V call is TRBV6-1, the J call TRBJ1-4; D is perhaps TRBD1 (5 bases). This CDR3 has 18 residues. The germline V gene encodes CDR1 MNHNS and CDR2 SASEGT. V was pared by 4 bases and J by 4 bases, with 22 bases between. CDR3 nucleotides: TGTGCCAGCAGTGCCCGCACGGGACCGGTATTTGGTAATGAAAAACTGTTTTTT. Protein: CASSARTGPVFGNEKLFF.

The chain carries TRBV2 and TRBJ1-2; TRBD1 matches at 7 bases. J was trimmed by 4 bases and V by 11 bases; bases with no gene match: 10. This CDR3 contains 13 residues. Per the germline V gene, CDR1 is SNHLY and CDR2 is FYNNEI. CDR3 in amino acids: CALQGTAFYGYTF. As DNA, the CDR3 is TGTGCCCTGCAGGGGACAGCTTTCTATGGCTACACCTTC.